This T cell receptor beta chain originates from a study of blood T cells in healthy people across ages. All donors came from Russia, were Caucasian and healthy, and spanned ages about 6 to 95. Each donor supplied about 9.6 milliliters of peripheral blood. Together with a sample-barcoded 5' primer, a J-beta primer mix was included in a second PCR lasting roughly 6 to 12 cycles. TCRdb re-derived calls from the 5' RACE reads in MiXCR, one entry per CDR3 protein. The sample has 1,800,000 or so distinct CDR3 sequences; approximately 40% are singletons. Broader study findings: Measured against age, TCR beta diversity per million T cells decreased in a roughly linear manner.

Notes on this clonotype: Antigen: not known.

V lost 6 bases to trimming and J lost 2 bases; unmatched junction nucleotides: 8. CDR1 is SQVTM, CDR2 ANQGSEA, per germline. CDR3 length equals 14 residues. The chain recombines TRBV29-1 with TRBJ2-7; the match to TRBD1 covers 9 bases. The sample was blood. The clonotype was recovered from a human donor in good health. The chain's CDR3 is CSVGPGQGTYEQYF. Here the CDR3 DNA reads TGCAGCGTGGGGCCGGGACAGGGCACCTACGAGCAGTACTTC.